The clone carrying this TCR beta chain was detected a few times. No antigen is known for it. Then a second PCR, running about 7 to 11 cycles, was carried out with a sample-barcoded 5' primer and a J-beta primer mix. TCRdb used MiXCR to reprocess the 5' RACE reads, holding one entry per CDR3 protein. The data show some 850,000 distinct CDR3 sequences, with around 24% seen just once and about 3% held by the top ten. The entry originates in a study of blood T cells in healthy people across ages. Across the study: About one barcoded TCR beta cDNA was captured per two T cells.

Germline V gene lookup returns CDR1 MNHNY and CDR2 SVGAGI (reference sequence). V was pared by 5 bases and J by 7 bases, with 9 bases of the junction left unmatched. This CDR3 contains 15 residues. General study results and limits: The authors considered diversity estimates from one million T cells to be underestimates.

This sample was shared with a second study, whose subject was T cells of mothers and their children. That investigation notes: Several million TCR beta reads per child versus over 9.5 million per mother. Overlap ran slightly, non-significantly higher for related than unrelated mother-child pairs.

Source material: blood. The clonotype was recovered from a boy aged 5-17 years in good health. This chain joins TRBV6-6 and TRBJ1-4, with 8 bases that match TRBD1. This chain's CDR3 is CASSRTQGAREKLFF. The CDR3 region has the DNA TGTGCCAGCAGTCGTACGCAGGGGGCCCGTGAAAAACTGTTTTTT.